The clone carrying this T cell receptor beta chain was recorded a few times. TCRdb redid the calling of the RT-PCR reads with MiXCR, one entry per CDR3 protein. In the table there are about 680,000 distinct CDR3 sequences, approximately 15% of which are singletons. Germline V gene lookup returns CDR1 SNHLY and CDR2 FYNNEI. V lost 6 bases, J lost 7 bases, and 13 bases lay in between. CDR3 length: 12 amino acids. V usage is TRBV2 and J usage is TRBJ2-7; D not certain. This clonotype was sampled from a female donor in good health, serving as a healthy control. Sequencing used memory CD4+ T cells from blood. The CDR3 DNA is TGTGCCAGCAGCCCTTTTGAGGTAGAGCAGTACTTC. This gives the protein CASSPFEVEQYF.